These 18 T cell receptor beta chains share one sample of origin, sequenced in a study of Siglec-9 on CD8 T cells in melanoma. Measured with immunoSEQ multiplex PCR; TCRdb has only the in-frame clones, and not every one. Of approximately 35,000 clones listed, 84% are singletons. What was sequenced was Siglec-9- CD8+ T cells sorted from blood. The receptors stem from a human donor in good health.

This sequence joins TRBV10-3 and TRBJ2-1; 13 bases are shared with TRBD2. The trim removed 4 bases at V and 7 bases at J, leaving 13 bases unmatched. Germline lookup yields CDR1 ENHRY and CDR2 SYGVKD. There are 18 residues in the CDR3. The CDR3 DNA reads TGTGCCATCAGTGGGCCTCCGGGACTAGCGGGAATGAGTAATGAGCAGTTCTTC. Its translation: CAISGPPGLAGMSNEQFF.

This clone was observed a few times. This chain joins TRBV10-1 and TRBJ2-2, with 9 nucleotides matching TRBD1. The CDR3 covers 14 residues. Germline CDR1 reads WNHNN; CDR2 reads SYGVQD (reference sequence). The trim removed 5 bases at V and 6 bases at J, leaving 4 bases unmatched. CDR3: CASSWDRVPGELFF. The CDR3 DNA follows: TGCGCCAGCAGTTGGGACAGGGTTCCCGGGGAGCTGTTTTTT.

The rearrangement uses TRBV29-1 and TRBJ2-1, with 10 bases matching TRBD2. Germline V lookup: CDR1 SQVTM, CDR2 ANQGSEA. Trimming took 4 bases from V and 3 from J; bases not matched to a gene: 3. The CDR3 length is 14 residues. In nucleotides, the CDR3 is TGCAGCGTTGTAACTAGCGGGAACTACAATGAGCAGTTCTTC. Translated, it gives CSVVTSGNYNEQFF.

This clone appeared a single time. The rearrangement uses TRBV6-5 and TRBJ2-2; D is uncertain. CDR1 is MNHEY, CDR2 SVGAGI, per germline. The V gene lost 5 bases and the J gene lost 6 bases, with 7 bases spanning the gap. The CDR3 sequence is 12 residues long. The CDR3 loop reads CASSPESGELFF. As DNA, the CDR3 is TGTGCCAGCAGTCCCGAATCCGGGGAGCTGTTTTTT.

V usage is TRBV7-9 and J usage is TRBJ2-7; D is undetermined. V was shortened by 5 bases and J by 7 bases, with 12 bases between the two germline ends. The CDR3 totals 12 residues. CDR1 and CDR2 (germline): SEHNR, FQNEAQ (reference sequence). CDR3 in amino acids: CASSIWTQEQYF. CDR3 DNA: TGTGCCAGCAGCATATGGACCCAGGAGCAGTACTTC.

The chain joins TRBV5-6 to TRBJ2-5; either TRBD1 or TRBD2 may fit D (5 bases each). CDR1 SGHDT and CDR2 YYEEEE come from the germline V gene. CDR3 length: 14 residues. V lost 1 base to trimming and J lost 4 bases, with 11 bases between them. The CDR3 spells CASSLMGVPETQYF. In DNA, the CDR3 is TGTGCCAGCAGCTTGATGGGGGTGCCAGAGACCCAGTACTTC.

This chain links TRBV18 with TRBJ1-2; 8 positions match TRBD1. V trimming: 1 base; J trimming: 6 bases; junction bases outside the gene matches: 4. Germline V gene data show CDR1 as KGHSH and CDR2 as LQKENI. This CDR3 comprises 14 residues. This CDR3 is CASSPRRQGNGYTF. In DNA, the CDR3 is TGTGCCAGCTCACCACGAAGACAGGGGAATGGCTACACCTTC.

Written as DNA, the CDR3 is TGTGCCATCAGTGATGACAGGGGGCACGAGCAGTACTTC. Its protein is CAISDDRGHEQYF. This chain joins TRBV10-3 and TRBJ2-7, with 10 bases fitting TRBD1. J lost 5 bases, V lost 3 bases, and 1 base had no gene match. Germline-derived CDR1 and CDR2 are ENHRY and SYGVKD. This CDR3 region has 13 residues.

This rearrangement joins TRBV7-6 to TRBJ1-5, with D perhaps matching TRBD1 (5 bases). There are 13 residues in the CDR3. Germline CDR1 SGHVS, CDR2 FNYEAQ. V was clipped by 5 bases and J by 6 bases, with 11 bases between them. This CDR3 is CASSMTVGQPQHF. CDR3 DNA sequence: TGTGCCAGCAGCATGACAGTGGGTCAGCCCCAGCATTTT.

The chain is built from TRBV6-5 and TRBJ1-1; 9 nucleotides agree with TRBD1. Germline-derived CDR1 and CDR2 are MNHEY and SVGAGI. This CDR3 has 15 residues. Trimming took 2 bases from V and 5 from J; bases not matched to a gene: 6. The CDR3 sequence is CASSYGDRESTEAFF. The CDR3 DNA reads TGTGCCAGCAGTTACGGGGACAGGGAGAGTACTGAAGCTTTCTTT.

The chain combines TRBV5-6 with TRBJ1-1; a weak D match, TRBD1 (5 bases). Germline CDR1 is SGHDT and CDR2 is YYEEEE. Between the trimmed V and J ends, which lost 4 bases and 1 base, there was a span of 8 bases. CDR3 length: 13 residues. The chain's CDR3 is CASSTGTNTEAFF. The CDR3, as DNA: TGTGCCAGCAGCACCGGGACGAACACTGAAGCTTTCTTT.

The genes are TRBV7-9 and TRBJ2-1; 13 positions agree with TRBD2. The CDR3 is 17 residues long. CDR1 and CDR2 from the germline V gene are SEHNR and FQNEAQ (reference sequence). J gave up 0 bases and V 5 bases, and 4 bases lay outside the gene matches. The CDR3 spells CASSPRTSGGSYNEQFF. CDR3 DNA sequence: TGTGCCAGCAGCCCGCGGACTAGCGGGGGCTCCTACAATGAGCAGTTCTTC.

This chain uses TRBV6-5 with TRBJ1-3; D is unresolved. Germline V lookup: CDR1 MNHEY, CDR2 SVGAGI. The CDR3 sequence is 13 residues long. V was shortened by 7 bases and J by 4 bases, with 11 bases between the two germline ends. CDR3 in amino acids: CASTPWGGNTIYF. CDR3 sequence (DNA): TGTGCCAGCACCCCCTGGGGAGGAAACACCATATATTTT.

The chain uses TRBV29-1 and TRBJ1-1, with no clear D. There are 11 residues in the CDR3. Trimming removed 5 bases from V and 6 bases from J, with 10 bases in between. Germline loops: CDR1 SQVTM, CDR2 ANQGSEA. The CDR3 nucleotides read TGCAGCGTTTGGATTGGTCCTGAAGCTTTCTTT. Translating gives CSVWIGPEAFF. The complete variable domain, with remaining parts taken from reference TRBV29-1 and TRBJ1-1, reads SAVISQKPSRDICQRGTSLTIQCQVDSQVTMMFWYRQQPGQSLTLIATANQGSEATYESGFVIDKFPISRPNLTFSTLTVSNMSPEDSSIYLCSVWIGPEAFFGQGTRLTVV.

The chain has TRBV5-1 and TRBJ2-7, with a tentative D call TRBD2 (5 bases). This CDR3 is 12 amino acids long. Germline values: CDR1 SGHRS, CDR2 YFSETQ. The germline V and J ends were trimmed by 0 bases and 9 bases, with 10 bases remaining between them. CDR3 sequence (DNA): TGCGCCAGCAGCTTGGAGGGAGTTGGGCAGTACTTC. Translated, it gives CASSLEGVGQYF.

This rearrangement joins TRBV7-6 to TRBJ2-7; D not resolved. The V gene lost 0 bases and the J gene lost 3 bases, with 12 bases spanning the gap. The CDR3 length is 15 residues. Per germline, CDR1 SGHVS and CDR2 FNYEAQ. CDR3 DNA sequence: TGTGCCAGCAGCTTAGCTAGTAGGACCTTCTACGAGCAGTACTTC. Translating gives CASSLASRTFYEQYF.

The genes are TRBV6-4 and TRBJ2-2, with a weak D call TRBD2 (6 bases). V was clipped by 0 bases and J by 6 bases, with 11 bases between them. Germline-derived CDR1 and CDR2 are MRHNA and SNTAGT. The CDR3 is 15 residues long. The CDR3 loop reads CASSDSRRDPGELFF. CDR3 DNA: TGTGCCAGCAGTGACTCGAGGCGGGACCCCGGGGAGCTGTTTTTT.

J is TRBJ2-5 and V is TRBV27; 10 bases match TRBD1. Trimming took 6 bases from V and 6 from J; bases not matched to a gene: 4. The CDR3 spans 13 residues. Germline CDR1 and CDR2: MNHEY and SMNVEV (reference sequence). For the CDR3, the DNA is TGTGCCAGCAGGGGACAGGGGTTGCAGACCCAGTACTTC. Translating it yields CASRGQGLQTQYF.